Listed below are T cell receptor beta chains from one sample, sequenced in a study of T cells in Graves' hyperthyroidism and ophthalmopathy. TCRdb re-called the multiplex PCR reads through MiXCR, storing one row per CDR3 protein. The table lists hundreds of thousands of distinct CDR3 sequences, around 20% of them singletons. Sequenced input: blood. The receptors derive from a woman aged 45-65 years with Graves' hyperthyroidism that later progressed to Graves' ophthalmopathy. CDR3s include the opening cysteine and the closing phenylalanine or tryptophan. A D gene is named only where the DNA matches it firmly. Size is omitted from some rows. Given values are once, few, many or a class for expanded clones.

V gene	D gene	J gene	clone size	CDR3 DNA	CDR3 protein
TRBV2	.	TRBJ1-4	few	TGTGCCAGCAGTCTAGACCAACTCCTTGAAAAACTGTTTTTT	CASSLDQLLEKLFF
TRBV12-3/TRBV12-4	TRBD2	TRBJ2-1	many	TGTGCCAGCAGTTTTCGGGGGGAAAGCTACAATGAGCAGTTCTTC	CASSFRGESYNEQFF
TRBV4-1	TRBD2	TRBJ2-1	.	TGCGCCAGCAGCCAAGAACTAGCGGGGGGACCCTATAGGAGTGAGCAGTTCTTC	CASSQELAGGPYRSEQFF
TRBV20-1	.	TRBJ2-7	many	TGCAGTGCTCAAGACAACTACGAGCAGTACTTC	CSAQDNYEQYF
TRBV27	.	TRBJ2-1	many	TGTGCCAGCAGTTTTGGACTGGAACTTTACAATGAGCAGTTCTTC	CASSFGLELYNEQFF
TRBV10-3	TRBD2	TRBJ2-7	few	TGTGCCATCAGCCAAGGGACTAGCTACGAGCAGTACTTC	CAISQGTSYEQYF
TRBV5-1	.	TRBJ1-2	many	TGCGCCAGCAGCTTGGACGGGGCAGCCGATAACTATGGCTACACCTTC	CASSLDGAADNYGYTF
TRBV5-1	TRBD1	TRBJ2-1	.	TGCGCCAGCAGCTTGGGGGGGACAGGCCGAGGCAATGAGCAGTTCTTC	CASSLGGTGRGNEQFF
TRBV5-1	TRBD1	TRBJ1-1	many	TGCGCCAGCAGCTTGGCCGACAGGGTTTCGGAGGCTTTCTTT	CASSLADRVSEAFF
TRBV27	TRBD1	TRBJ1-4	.	TGTGCCAGCAGACCTCAGACAGGGGGTGATGAAAAACTGTTTTTT	CASRPQTGGDEKLFF
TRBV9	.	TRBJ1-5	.	TGTGCCAGCAGCGTAGACGATTATCAGCCCCAGCATTTT	CASSVDDYQPQHF
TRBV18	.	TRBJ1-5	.	TGTGCCAGCTCACCAGTCAATTTGCGGTCACAGGAGTTAAATCAGCCCCAGCATTTT	CASSPVNLRSQELNQPQHF
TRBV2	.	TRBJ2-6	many	TGTGCCAGCAGTGCTATCAGACTCAGCTCTGGGGCCAACGTCCTGACTTTC	CASSAIRLSSGANVLTF
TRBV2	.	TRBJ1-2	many	TGTGCCAGCAGTGAAAGGGAAGGGATTTCTAACTATGGCTACACCTTC	CASSEREGISNYGYTF
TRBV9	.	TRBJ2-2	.	TGTGCCAGCAGCGTAGAAAATCGTCTGAGGTCGGCGGAGCTGTTTTTT	CASSVENRLRSAELFF
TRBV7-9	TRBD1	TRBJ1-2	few	TGTGCCAGCAACCCACAGGGGGCATCGGGCGGCTACACCTTC	CASNPQGASGGYTF
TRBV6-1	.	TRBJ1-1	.	TGTGCCAGCAGCCGCCTCAGTAGGGCTAACACTGAAGCTTTCTTT	CASSRLSRANTEAFF
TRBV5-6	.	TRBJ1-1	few	TGTGCCAGCAGCTTGTCAGGGGAGGTATACATGAACACTGAAGCTTTCTTT	CASSLSGEVYMNTEAFF
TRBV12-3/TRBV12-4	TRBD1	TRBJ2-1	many	TGTGCCAGCAGTTTAGGACAGGGATTAAATGAGCAGTTCTTC	CASSLGQGLNEQFF
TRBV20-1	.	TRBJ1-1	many	TGCAGTGCCCAAGTTCCGGGACATTCGAACACTGAAGCTTTCTTT	CSAQVPGHSNTEAFF
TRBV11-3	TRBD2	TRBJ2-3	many	TGTGCCAGCAGCTTAGAACGGGGGGGACCCCAGGGTACGCAGTATTTT	CASSLERGGPQGTQYF
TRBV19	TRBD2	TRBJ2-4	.	TGTGCCAGTAGTACTTTTAGCGGGGGGGCCCAAAACATTCAGTACTTC	CASSTFSGGAQNIQYF